These 14 T cell receptor beta chains came from one sample sequenced in a study of T cell repertoires in cytomegalovirus infection. These TCRs' antigens remain unknown. TCRdb re-called the reads with MiXCR, one entry per CDR3 protein. The sample carries about 890,000 distinct CDR3 sequences, roughly 30% recorded once. This specimen was cultured CD8+ T cells from PBMCs, taken from culture after CMV antigen stimulation. These receptors came from a human donor in good health (CMV status not recorded). Some clones in this sample may be carry-over from other donors' samples.

The table lists this clonotype with a count of one. The chain has TRBV7-9 and TRBJ2-7, with 7 bases aligning to TRBD1. Germline V gene sequence: CDR1 SEHNR, CDR2 FQNEAQ (reference sequence). CDR3 length equals 14 residues. Trimming cost V 9 bases and J 1 base; bases outside gene matches: 9. The CDR3 nucleotides read TGTGCCAGTACCCGACAGGGACCTTCCTACGAGCAGTACTTC. This gives the protein CASTRQGPSYEQYF.

This clonotype was counted a few times. The chain combines TRBV28 with TRBJ1-5; tentatively, D is TRBD1 (5 bases). V was cut by 3 bases and J by 3 bases, with 15 bases left in between. Germline values: CDR1 MDHEN, CDR2 SYDVKM. The CDR3 is 16 amino acids. The CDR3 DNA is TGTGCCAGCAGTTTGGGGGGGGGAACCAACAATCAGCCCCAGCATTTT. Translating it yields CASSLGGGTNNQPQHF. Variable domain in full (rest from reference TRBV28 and TRBJ1-5): DVKVTQSSRYLVKRTGEKVFLECVQDMDHENMFWYRQDPGLGLRLIYFSYDVKMKEKGDIPEGYSVSREKKERFSLILESASTNQTSMYLCASSLGGGTNNQPQHFGDGTRLSIL.

This clonotype has a count of ten or more. The chain recombines TRBV11-3 with TRBJ2-5; TRBD2 matches 8 bases. The ends lost 8 bases at V and 4 bases at J; junction bases unmatched: 6. CDR1 is SGHNT and CDR2 is YENEEA in the germline V gene. The CDR3 length is 13 residues. The CDR3 reads CASQPGLGETQYF. CDR3 nucleotide sequence: TGTGCCAGCCAACCGGGACTAGGAGAGACCCAGTACTTC. Using reference TRBV11-3 and TRBJ2-5 for the parts outside the CDR3, the full variable domain is EAGVVQSPRYKIIEKKQPVAFWCNPISGHNTLYWYLQNLGQGPELLIRYENEEAVDDSQLPKDRFSAERLKGVDSTLKIQPAELGDSAVYLCASQPGLGETQYFGPGTRLLVL.

The chain recombines TRBV12-3 or TRBV12-4 with TRBJ1-2; 7 bases agree with TRBD1. The CDR3 length is 14 residues. The V gene end was trimmed by 2 bases and the J gene end by 7 bases; junction bases not matched to a gene: 7. The DNA of the CDR3 is TGTGCCAGCAGTTTAAAGCCACAGGGGAGTGGCTACACCTTC. The encoded protein is CASSLKPQGSGYTF.

This clonotype has only a few counts. The V call is TRBV4-1, the J call TRBJ2-1; D might be TRBD2 (6 bases). V shed 5 bases and J shed 4 bases, with 9 bases lying between them. CDR1 and CDR2 from the germline V gene are MGHRA and YSYEKL. The CDR3 extends over 13 amino acids. For the CDR3, the DNA is TGCGCCAGCAGCAAGAGCGGGTACAATGAGCAGTTCTTC. This codes for CASSKSGYNEQFF.

The chain is built from TRBV7-9 and TRBJ2-1, with D uncertain. Trimming took 3 bases from V and 0 from J, leaving 12 bases between them. The germline CDR1 and CDR2 sequences are SEHNR and FQNEAQ (reference sequence). The CDR3 totals 16 residues. CDR3 residues: CASSFPDGRSYNEQFF. CDR3 in DNA: TGTGCCAGCAGCTTCCCGGACGGACGCTCCTACAATGAGCAGTTCTTC.

The rearrangement joins TRBV6-2 or TRBV6-3 to TRBJ2-1, with TRBD2 matching over 8 bases. The CDR3 contains 17 residues. CDR1 is MNHEY, CDR2 SVGEGT, per germline. The trim removed 2 bases at V and 6 bases at J, leaving 12 bases unmatched. The CDR3 loop is CASSYAALAGLTNEQFF. The CDR3 DNA reads as TGTGCCAGCAGTTACGCCGCTTTAGCGGGGCTAACCAATGAGCAGTTCTTC.

This clonotype has a handful of counts. The gene calls are TRBV6-5 and TRBJ1-2; 10 nucleotides agree with TRBD1. Germline CDR1 MNHEY, CDR2 SVGAGI. This CDR3 is 14 amino acids long. J was trimmed by 4 bases and V by 6 bases; bases with no gene match: 5. The CDR3 DNA follows: TGTGCCAGCAGCGGGACAGGGGCGGGCTATGGCTACACCTTC. Translated, it gives CASSGTGAGYGYTF.

This clonotype was counted ten times or more. The rearrangement joins TRBV12-5 to TRBJ1-1; TRBD1 is a possible D gene (6 bases). Germline CDR1 is LGHNT and CDR2 is FRNRAP. V lost 3 bases, J lost 5 bases, and 16 bases lay in between. There are 15 residues in the CDR3. The CDR3 sequence: CASGFTTGRYTEAFF. DNA of the CDR3: TGTGCTAGTGGTTTTACGACAGGACGATATACTGAAGCTTTCTTT.

There are many counts of this clonotype. V is TRBV7-2 and J is TRBJ1-1, with D perhaps TRBD1 (5 bases). The V end was cut by 3 bases, the J end by 5 bases, with 10 bases between. Germline lookup yields CDR1 SGHTA and CDR2 FQGNSA. This CDR3 spans 13 amino acids. DNA for the CDR3: TGTGCCAGCAGCTTCGGCAGGGCAACTGAAGCTTTCTTT. Its protein product is CASSFGRATEAFF.

Concerning this clonotype: A read error is possible here, since a much larger clone lies one base away. The rearrangement uses TRBV7-2 and TRBJ2-7; tentative D call: TRBD2 (5 bases). V lost 5 bases, J lost 2 bases, and 10 bases lay in between. Germline values: CDR1 SGHTA, CDR2 FQGNSA. The CDR3 loop spans 13 amino acids. The CDR3 spells CASSNRTAYEQYF. The CDR3 coding sequence is TGTGCCAGCAGCAACCGGACTGCCTACGAGCAGTACTTC. The whole variable domain, remainder taken from reference TRBV7-2 and TRBJ2-7, is GAGVSQSPSNKVTEKGKDVELRCDPISGHTALYWYRQSLGQGLEFLIYFQGNSAPDKSGLPSDRFSAERTGGSVSTLTIQRTQQEDSAVYLCASSNRTAYEQYFGPGTRLTVT.

The table lists this clonotype with many counts. V is TRBV11-2 and J is TRBJ2-1; a possible D gene is TRBD2 (5 bases). The CDR3 contains 16 residues. Germline V lookup: CDR1 SGHAT, CDR2 FQNNGV. The V end lost 5 bases, the J end lost 0 bases, and 14 bases lay between the germline ends. CDR3: CASSAPGKGSYNEQFF. In DNA, the CDR3 is TGTGCCAGCAGCGCCCCGGGGAAGGGCTCCTACAATGAGCAGTTCTTC.

In this sample, this clonotype turned up a few times. V is TRBV27 and J is TRBJ2-1; 10 bases match TRBD1. This CDR3 is built from 14 residues. Unmatched junction bases numbered 7, after V lost 6 bases and J lost 8 bases. CDR1 MNHEY and CDR2 SMNVEV come from the germline V gene (reference sequence). In nucleotides, the CDR3 is TGTGCCAGCAGCCCGGGACAGGGGAAAGATGAGCAGTTCTTC. This gives the protein CASSPGQGKDEQFF.

This clonotype was seen a few times. The chain employs TRBV9 and TRBJ2-1, with D possibly TRBD1 on 5 matching bases. Germline V gives CDR1 SGDLS, CDR2 YYNGEE. The CDR3 is made up of 17 amino acids. Trimming stripped 3 bases from V and 0 bases from J, with 16 bases between. Here the CDR3 DNA reads TGTGCCAGCAGCGGTACAAGGGGCCCCAGCTCCTACAATGAGCAGTTCTTC. Its translation is CASSGTRGPSSYNEQFF.